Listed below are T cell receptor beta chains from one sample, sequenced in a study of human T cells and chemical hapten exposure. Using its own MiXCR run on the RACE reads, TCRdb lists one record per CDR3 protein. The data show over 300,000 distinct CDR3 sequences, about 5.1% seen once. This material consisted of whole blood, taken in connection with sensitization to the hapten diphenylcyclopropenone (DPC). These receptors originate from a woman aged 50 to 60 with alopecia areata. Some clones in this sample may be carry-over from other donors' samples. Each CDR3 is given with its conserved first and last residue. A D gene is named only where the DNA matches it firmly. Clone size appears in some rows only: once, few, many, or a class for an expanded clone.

TGCGCCAGCAGCTTGGGCGACAGCCTCCAAGAGACCCAGTACTTC | CASSLGDSLQETQYF | few | NA | TRBJ2-5 | 15 | TRBV5-1
TGTGCCAGCAGCTTAGCTTCCAGGGGGATCTTGCAGCCCCAGCATTTT | CASSLASRGILQPQHF | few | TRBD1 | TRBJ1-5 | 16 | TRBV7-2
TGCAGCGTTCCCGACGGCAGGGGGATTGGCTACACCTTC | CSVPDGRGIGYTF | many | TRBD1 | TRBJ1-2 | 13 | TRBV29-1
TGTGCCAGCAGCTTTGCCGGGGCAGCCAAAAACATTCAGTACTTC | CASSFAGAAKNIQYF | many | NA | TRBJ2-4 | 15 | TRBV11-2
TGTGCCAGCAGTTGGGACAGGGGGACAAGCTCCTATAATTCACCCCTCCACTTT | CASSWDRGTSSYNSPLHF | NA | TRBD1 | TRBJ1-6 | 18 | TRBV6-5
TGTGCCAGCAGCCACGAGGGTACCCCCTACGAGCAGTACTTC | CASSHEGTPYEQYF | NA | NA | TRBJ2-7 | 14 | TRBV16
TGCAGCGTTGTAGGGACAGGGGCTAGCTACGAGCAGTACTTC | CSVVGTGASYEQYF | NA | TRBD1 | TRBJ2-7 | 14 | TRBV29-1
TGTGCCAGCAGCGGACATCCCTACGAGCAGTACTTC | CASSGHPYEQYF | many | NA | TRBJ2-7 | 12 | TRBV25-1
TGTGCCAGCAGCCAAGTGGGGACTAGCGGGAGAGATACGCAGTATTTT | CASSQVGTSGRDTQYF | many | TRBD2 | TRBJ2-3 | 16 | TRBV4-2
TGTGCCAGCAGCTTAGTCAGGTCGTTGGACACAGATACGCAGTATTTT | CASSLVRSLDTDTQYF | many | NA | TRBJ2-3 | 16 | TRBV7-9
TGCGCCAGCAGCTTTGGTACCAGTTGGGGAGCGGCCCAGTACTTC | CASSFGTSWGAAQYF | few | NA | TRBJ2-5 | 15 | TRBV5-1
TGTGCCAGCAGCTTGAGCGGCGGGAGAAGTAGGGATACGCAGTATTTT | CASSLSGGRSRDTQYF | many | TRBD2 | TRBJ2-3 | 16 | TRBV7-9
TGTGCCTGTGACTGCACTACAAGCACAGATACGCAGTATTTT | CACDCTTSTDTQYF | many | NA | TRBJ2-3 | 14 | TRBV30
TGCAGTGCTAGTATGGCGGGGGCGCCTAAGAAGCAGTTCTTC | CSASMAGAPKKQFF | NA | NA | TRBJ2-1 | 14 | TRBV20-1
TGCGCCAGCAGCTTGGCCGAATCGGAAAAACTGTTTTTT | CASSLAESEKLFF | many | NA | TRBJ1-4 | 13 | TRBV5-1
TGTGCCAGCAGCGTAGAGAGTGGAGCGGGGGACGAGCAGTACTTC | CASSVESGAGDEQYF | many | TRBD2 | TRBJ2-7 | 15 | TRBV9
TGTGCCAGCAGTCACAGGGGAGCCCTCTCCTACAATGAGCAGTTCTTC | CASSHRGALSYNEQFF | few | TRBD1 | TRBJ2-1 | 16 | TRBV6-5
TGTGCCAGCAGTTACGGGGGAGAGGCCAAAAACATTCAGTACTTC | CASSYGGEAKNIQYF | many | NA | TRBJ2-4 | 15 | TRBV28
TGCGCCAGCAGCAGGGGGGACAGCGACTCTAACTATGGCTACACCTTC | CASSRGDSDSNYGYTF | few | TRBD1 | TRBJ1-2 | 16 | TRBV5-1
TGTGCCAGCAGCCGTGTTCAGGGAGAAGCTTTCTTT | CASSRVQGEAFF | few | NA | TRBJ1-1 | 12 | TRBV7-2
TGCAGCGGAACGGAGGGGACTAACTATGGCTACACCTTC | CSGTEGTNYGYTF | NA | NA | TRBJ1-2 | 13 | TRBV29-1
TGTGCCAGCAGCTTAAGGCCGGATCAGCCCCAGCATTTT | CASSLRPDQPQHF | few | NA | TRBJ1-5 | 13 | TRBV7-3
TGTGCCAGCAGTCGCGCCGGGACAGGGGACTACAATGAGCAGTTCTTC | CASSRAGTGDYNEQFF | few | TRBD1 | TRBJ2-1 | 16 | TRBV28
TGTGCCAGCAGCCAAGAAACGTTGACAGGGAACACTGAAGCTTTCTTT | CASSQETLTGNTEAFF | many | NA | TRBJ1-1 | 16 | TRBV3-1
TGTGCCAGCAGCCAAGCGAGCGGGGGGGCGACAGATACGCAGTATTTT | CASSQASGGATDTQYF | many | TRBD2 | TRBJ2-3 | 16 | TRBV3-1
TGTGCCAGCAGCCCTAGAGAACCCGGGAGGGCGGAGACCCAGTACTTC | CASSPREPGRAETQYF | NA | TRBD2 | TRBJ2-5 | 16 | TRBV9
TGTGCCACCAGTGAGCGACTAGCGGGAGGAAGGAGCTCCTACAATGAGCAGTTCTTC | CATSERLAGGRSSYNEQFF | many | TRBD2 | TRBJ2-1 | 19 | TRBV24-1
TGTGCCAGCAGCTTATGGGTCGCGTCTAGCACAGATACGCAGTATTTT | CASSLWVASSTDTQYF | many | NA | TRBJ2-3 | 16 | TRBV7-2
TGCAGTGCCCCGGGACTAGGGTTGGGAGATACGCAGTATTTT | CSAPGLGLGDTQYF | many | TRBD2 | TRBJ2-3 | 14 | TRBV20-1
TGTGCCAGCAGCTCCTACTCGGGGCTCAACTATGGCTACACCTTC | CASSSYSGLNYGYTF | NA | NA | TRBJ1-2 | 15 | TRBV5-6
TGCAGTGCTAGACCATATGGCGGGAGGGCAATCTACGAGCAGTACTTC | CSARPYGGRAIYEQYF | many | TRBD2 | TRBJ2-7 | 16 | TRBV20-1
TGTGCCAGCAGTTACTCAACCGGGCTCGAAGAGACCCAGTACTTC | CASSYSTGLEETQYF | many | NA | TRBJ2-5 | 15 | TRBV6-5
TGTGCCACCAGCAGAGGCGCAGGGTTCTCCTACAATGAGCAGTTCTTC | CATSRGAGFSYNEQFF | many | NA | TRBJ2-1 | 16 | TRBV15
TGTGCCACCAGTCTGGGAGGCGATGAGCAGTTCTTC | CATSLGGDEQFF | NA | NA | TRBJ2-1 | 12 | TRBV24-1
TGTGCCAGCAGTTACGGGAGCACTTCCTACGAGCAGTACTTC | CASSYGSTSYEQYF | few | NA | TRBJ2-7 | 14 | TRBV27
TGCGCCAGCAGCCAAGATCAGAGGGGCACAGATACGCAGTATTTT | CASSQDQRGTDTQYF | NA | NA | TRBJ2-3 | 15 | TRBV4-3
TGTGCCAGCAGCCAAGAGGGCCGGGGGCCCAGCACAGATACGCAGTATTTT | CASSQEGRGPSTDTQYF | many | NA | TRBJ2-3 | 17 | TRBV3-1
TGCAGTGCTAGAGGTAGCGGGAGAGGTGAGACCCAGTACTTC | CSARGSGRGETQYF | many | TRBD2 | TRBJ2-5 | 14 | TRBV20-1
TGTGCCAGCAGCTCCTCCCGAGCGGGGGTTACAGATACGCAGTATTTT | CASSSSRAGVTDTQYF | many | TRBD2 | TRBJ2-3 | 16 | TRBV7-8
TGTGCCACCAGCGAGGGGCGGTTCTCTGGAAACACCATATATTTT | CATSEGRFSGNTIYF | few | NA | TRBJ1-3 | 15 | TRBV15
TGCAGCGTTGATCATCTTAGCGGAATGTACAATGAGCAGTTCTTC | CSVDHLSGMYNEQFF | many | NA | TRBJ2-1 | 15 | TRBV29-1
TGTGCCAGCGGGCCCAGCTCCTACAATGAGCAGTTCTTC | CASGPSSYNEQFF | NA | NA | TRBJ2-1 | 13 | TRBV7-6
TGTGCCAGCAGCCAAGACGTGAGGCAGGCGCAGTTCTTC | CASSQDVRQAQFF | NA | NA | TRBJ2-1 | 13 | TRBV14
TGCGCCAGCAGCTTACAGGGGCGAGGCCAGCCCCAGCATTTT | CASSLQGRGQPQHF | many | TRBD1 | TRBJ1-5 | 14 | TRBV5-1
TGTGCCAGCAAGGCACTAGCGGGAGGGAATGCCTACAATGAGCAGTTCTTC | CASKALAGGNAYNEQFF | NA | TRBD2 | TRBJ2-1 | 17 | TRBV6-5
TGTGCCAGCAGTACACTTGGGGCAGATACGCAGTATTTT | CASSTLGADTQYF | NA | NA | TRBJ2-3 | 13 | TRBV6-5
TGTGCCACCTCGACCGGGACTAGCGGCTCCTACGAGCAGTACTTC | CATSTGTSGSYEQYF | many | TRBD2 | TRBJ2-7 | 15 | TRBV12-3/TRBV12-4
TGTGCCAGCAGCGCGGGGACGTTAAGAGAGCAGTACTTC | CASSAGTLREQYF | NA | NA | TRBJ2-7 | 13 | TRBV13
TGTGCCAGCAGTTATTTCCAGACTAGGACGAGGGATACGCAGTATTTT | CASSYFQTRTRDTQYF | few | NA | TRBJ2-3 | 16 | TRBV6-2/TRBV6-3
TGTGCCAGCAGGACCGGGGGGGGAGGCTACAATGAGCAGTTCTTC | CASRTGGGGYNEQFF | many | TRBD2 | TRBJ2-1 | 15 | TRBV2
TGCAGTGCTATAGGGGTGGATACGCAGTATTTT | CSAIGVDTQYF | few | NA | TRBJ2-3 | 11 | TRBV20-1
TGTGCCAGCAGCCCAGGACAGTACTACGAGCAGTACTTC | CASSPGQYYEQYF | many | NA | TRBJ2-7 | 13 | TRBV7-9
TGTGCCAGCTATATTTCAGGGACAGGGAACACCGGGGAGCTGTTTTTT | CASYISGTGNTGELFF | few | TRBD1 | TRBJ2-2 | 16 | TRBV12-3/TRBV12-4